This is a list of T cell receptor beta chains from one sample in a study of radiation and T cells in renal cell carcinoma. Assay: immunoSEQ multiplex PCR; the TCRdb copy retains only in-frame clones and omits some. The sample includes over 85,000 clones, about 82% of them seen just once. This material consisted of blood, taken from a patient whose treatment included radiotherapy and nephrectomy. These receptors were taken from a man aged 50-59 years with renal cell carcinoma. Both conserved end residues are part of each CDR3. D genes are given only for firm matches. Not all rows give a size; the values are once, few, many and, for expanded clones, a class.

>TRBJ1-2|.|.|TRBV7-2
CASSVNRIYGYTF
TGTGCCAGCAGCGTGAACAGAATCTATGGCTACACCTTC
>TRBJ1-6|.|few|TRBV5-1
CASSLDTSSYNSPLHF
TGCGCCAGCAGCTTGGACACAAGCTCCTATAATTCACCCCTCCACTTT
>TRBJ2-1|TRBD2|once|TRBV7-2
CASSLGLAGVYNEQFF
TGTGCCAGCAGCTTAGGGCTAGCGGGAGTATACAATGAGCAGTTCTTC
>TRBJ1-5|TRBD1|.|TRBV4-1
CASSLDEGQGVGSNQPQHF
TGCGCCAGCAGCCTCGATGAGGGGCAGGGGGTGGGGAGCAATCAGCCCCAGCATTTT
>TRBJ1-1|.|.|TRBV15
CATSGTRGAEAFF
TGTGCCACCAGCGGAACCCGGGGAGCTGAAGCTTTCTTT
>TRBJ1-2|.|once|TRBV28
CASSSGTHEGGYTF
TGTGCCAGCAGCTCCGGGACTCATGAAGGTGGCTACACCTTC
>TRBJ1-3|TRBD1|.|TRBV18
CASSQTTGAGAGTIYF
TGTGCCAGCTCACAAACCACAGGGGCCGGTGCCGGCACCATATATTTT
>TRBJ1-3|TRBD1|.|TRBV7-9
CASSPGQGSYGNTIYF
TGTGCCAGCAGCCCGGGACAGGGGAGTTATGGAAACACCATATATTTT
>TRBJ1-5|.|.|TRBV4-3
CASSQDWAQPQHF
TGCGCCAGCAGCCAAGACTGGGCTCAGCCCCAGCATTTT
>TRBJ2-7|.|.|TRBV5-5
CASSLLTEGYEQYF
TGTGCCAGCAGCTTATTAACGGAGGGCTACGAGCAGTACTTC
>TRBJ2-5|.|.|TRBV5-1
CASRSTRGQETQYF
TGCGCCAGCAGATCGACTAGAGGCCAAGAGACCCAGTACTTC
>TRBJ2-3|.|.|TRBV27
CASSPYTQPGDTQYF
TGTGCCAGCAGTCCATACACTCAACCCGGAGATACGCAGTATTTT
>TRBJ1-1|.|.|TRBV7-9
CASSLTENTEAFF
TGTGCCAGCAGCTTGACGGAGAACACTGAAGCTTTCTTT
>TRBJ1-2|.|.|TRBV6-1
CASSDRGYGYTF
TGTGCCAGCAGTGACCGGGGCTATGGCTACACCTTC
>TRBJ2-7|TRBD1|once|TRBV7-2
CASSDDRGQIYEQYF
TGTGCCAGCAGCGACGACAGGGGGCAAATCTACGAGCAGTACTTC
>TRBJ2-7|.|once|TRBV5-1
CASRLDPTTYEQYF
TGCGCCAGCAGGTTAGACCCCACAACCTACGAGCAGTACTTC
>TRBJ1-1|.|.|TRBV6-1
CASSKNAEAFF
TGTGCCAGCAGCAAAAACGCTGAAGCTTTCTTT
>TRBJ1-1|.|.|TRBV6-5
CASSWDTSSINTEAFF
TGTGCCAGCAGTTGGGACACCAGTTCCATAAACACTGAAGCTTTCTTT
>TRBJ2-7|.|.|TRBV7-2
CASSFAVPAVNPWYEQYF
TGTGCCAGCAGCTTTGCCGTGCCAGCGGTAAACCCTTGGTACGAGCAGTACTTC
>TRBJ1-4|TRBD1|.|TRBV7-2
CASSPRQGGSEKLFF
TGTGCCAGCAGCCCCAGACAGGGTGGGAGTGAAAAACTGTTTTTT
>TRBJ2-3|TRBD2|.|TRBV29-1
CSVAPAGGRTDTQYF
TGCAGCGTGGCCCCCGCGGGGGGACGCACAGATACGCAGTATTTT
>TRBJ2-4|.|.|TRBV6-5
CASSYGRGGVVDIQYF
TGTGCCAGCAGTTACGGCAGGGGGGGTGTCGTTGACATTCAGTACTTC
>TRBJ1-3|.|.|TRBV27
CASSLGPSFSGNTIYF
TGTGCCAGCAGTTTAGGTCCGAGTTTTTCTGGAAACACCATATATTTT
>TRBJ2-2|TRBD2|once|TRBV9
CASSVEAGAKDSGELFF
TGTGCCAGCAGCGTTGAAGCGGGGGCCAAGGATTCCGGGGAGCTGTTTTTT